The 28 T cell receptor beta chains listed next were all sequenced from one sample in a study of blood T cell repertoires in COVID-19. Assay: immunoSEQ multiplex PCR; the TCRdb copy retains only in-frame clones and omits some. The repertoire has some 170,000 clones, 80% to 95% of them found once; the top ten carry approximately 2%. Source material: peripheral blood. These receptors all come from a woman aged 55-75 years with COVID-19, enrolled during active disease.

V usage is TRBV6-1 and J usage is TRBJ1-2; D is undetermined. The germline V and J ends were trimmed by 1 base and 7 bases, with 4 bases remaining between them. Germline lookup yields CDR1 MNHNS and CDR2 SASEGT. The CDR3 has 11 amino acids. The CDR3 reads CASSEVAGYTF. The CDR3 DNA is TGTGCCAGCAGTGAAGTGGCTGGCTACACCTTC.

The rearrangement uses TRBV4-3 and TRBJ1-1; no definite D call. This CDR3 is 15 amino acids long. V lost 0 bases and J lost 0, with 8 bases in between. The germline V gene has CDR1 LGHNA and CDR2 YSLEER. The CDR3 nucleotides are TGCGCCAGCAGCCAAGAAAAAATAATGAACACTGAAGCTTTCTTT. Protein sequence: CASSQEKIMNTEAFF.

This rearrangement joins TRBV13 to TRBJ1-3; D uncertain. The V end lost 5 bases, the J end lost 4 bases, and 12 bases lay between the germline ends. Germline-derived CDR1 and CDR2 are PRHDT and FYEKMQ (reference sequence). The CDR3 consists of 14 residues. The DNA of the CDR3 is TGTGCCAGCAGCGCGGGGTTGAAGGGAAACACCATATATTTT. Translating it yields CASSAGLKGNTIYF.

In its sample, this clone was seen once. The chain joins TRBV6-5 to TRBJ1-6; no firm D call. Germline assignment: CDR1 MNHEY and CDR2 SVGAGI. V dropped 4 bases and J dropped 9 bases, with 7 bases sitting between them. The CDR3 runs 12 residues. CDR3 nucleotides: TGTGCCAGCAGTTCCCTACTTTCACCCCTCCACTTT. Translated, it gives CASSSLLSPLHF.

The V and J genes are TRBV11-3 and TRBJ1-1; possibly TRBD1 for D (5 bases). V lost 0 bases and J 4 bases, leaving 6 bases between the germline ends. The germline gives CDR1 SGHNT, CDR2 YENEEA. CDR3 size: 13 residues. The chain's CDR3 is CASSLEGGTEAFF. For the CDR3, the DNA is TGTGCCAGCAGCTTAGAGGGGGGCACTGAAGCTTTCTTT.

V is TRBV10-3 and J is TRBJ1-5; a weak D match, TRBD1 (5 bases). Per the germline V gene, CDR1 is ENHRY and CDR2 is SYGVKD. V lost 1 base and J 0 bases, leaving 10 bases between the germline ends. This CDR3 contains 16 residues. CDR3 sequence: CAISEFGHYSNQPQHF. The DNA for the CDR3 is TGTGCCATCAGTGAGTTTGGACATTATAGCAATCAGCCCCAGCATTTT.

This chain links TRBV6-5 with TRBJ1-1; perhaps TRBD1 as D (6 bases). Trimming took 7 bases from V and 2 from J, leaving 11 bases between them. CDR1 is MNHEY, CDR2 SVGAGI, per germline. The CDR3 has 13 amino acids. The CDR3 here is CASTPDRNTEAFF. The CDR3 coding sequence is TGTGCCAGCACCCCGGACAGAAACACTGAAGCTTTCTTT.

The rearrangement uses TRBV18 and TRBJ1-2, with 8 positions matching TRBD1. This CDR3 region has 15 residues. Germline CDR1 is KGHSH and CDR2 is LQKENI. The V segment lost 4 bases and the J segment 5 bases; nucleotides outside the gene matches: 9. The CDR3 loop reads CASSRLQGDLYGYTF. The CDR3 nucleotides are TGTGCCAGCTCACGACTACAGGGGGACTTATATGGCTACACCTTC.

This clone was detected only once. The V call is TRBV7-3, the J call TRBJ1-2; D perhaps matches TRBD1 (6 bases). Trimming stripped 4 bases from V and 2 bases from J, with 11 bases between. CDR1 is SGHTA and CDR2 is FQGTGA in the germline V gene. CDR3 length equals 14 residues. The CDR3: CASSSRTENYGYTF. CDR3 bases: TGTGCCAGCAGCTCCAGGACAGAGAACTATGGCTACACCTTC.

The chain carries TRBV6-2 or TRBV6-3 and TRBJ1-1; D is possibly TRBD1 (6 bases). The CDR3 has 19 residues. Germline CDR1 is MNHEY and CDR2 is SVGEGT. With 0 bases removed from V and 1 base from J, the gap between germline ends came to 21 bases. CDR3: CASSYSTTGLRPANTEAFF. The CDR3 region has the DNA TGTGCCAGCAGTTACTCGACTACAGGGCTAAGGCCTGCGAACACTGAAGCTTTCTTT.

The V gene is TRBV19, the J gene TRBJ1-3, with TRBD1 as a possible D gene (6 bases). V lost 10 bases to trimming and J lost 0 bases, with 13 bases between them. CDR1 is LNHDA and CDR2 is SQIVND in the germline V gene (reference sequence). CDR3 length: 14 amino acids. The CDR3 is CATSQGNSGNTIYF. The CDR3 bases are TGTGCCACCTCACAGGGAAACTCTGGAAACACCATATATTTT.

Here the CDR3 reads CATSRDLSGVGRNQPQHF. The CDR3 DNA follows: TGTGCCACCAGCAGAGACCTCTCAGGGGTAGGGCGCAATCAGCCCCAGCATTTT. The chain uses TRBV15 and TRBJ1-5, with a weak D call TRBD1 (6 bases). Germline V gene lookup returns CDR1 LNHNV and CDR2 YYDKDF (reference sequence). The CDR3 sequence is 18 residues long. Trimming removed 0 bases at V and 2 bases at J, with 17 bases between. Supplemented by reference TRBV15 and TRBJ1-5, the full variable domain reads DAMVIQNPRYQVTQFGKPVTLSCSQTLNHNVMYWYQQKSSQAPKLLFHYYDKDFNNEADTPDNFQSRRPNTSFCFLDIRSPGLGDTAMYLCATSRDLSGVGRNQPQHFGDGTRLSIL.

The rearrangement links TRBV13 to TRBJ2-7, with D perhaps matching TRBD1 (7 bases). Trimming took 3 bases from V and 2 from J, leaving 20 bases between them. The CDR3 is 17 residues long. The germline CDR1 and CDR2 sequences are PRHDT and FYEKMQ (reference sequence). CDR3 residues: CASSFLGPGGSTYEQYF. The DNA of the CDR3 is TGTGCCAGCAGCTTCTTGGGGCCAGGGGGGTCTACCTACGAGCAGTACTTC.

This chain links TRBV4-3 with TRBJ1-1, with 7 bases aligning to TRBD1. Germline-derived CDR1 and CDR2 are LGHNA and YSLEER. V dropped 4 bases and J dropped 1; count of bases not matched to a gene: 3. CDR3 length: 14 amino acids. The CDR3 nucleotides are TGCGCCAGCAGCCGGGGACAGTCGAACACTGAAGCTTTCTTT. Its translation: CASSRGQSNTEAFF.

V is TRBV15 and J is TRBJ2-3, with 16 bases identical to TRBD2. This CDR3 contains 16 residues. V was clipped by 5 bases and J by 4 bases; unmatched bases: 3. Germline V lookup: CDR1 LNHNV, CDR2 YYDKDF (reference sequence). As DNA, the CDR3 is TGTGCCACCAGCGGGACTAGCGGGGGGGCCGCAGATACGCAGTATTTT. Translating it yields CATSGTSGGAADTQYF. The entire variable domain, with the rest obtained from reference TRBV15 and TRBJ2-3, is as follows: DAMVIQNPRYQVTQFGKPVTLSCSQTLNHNVMYWYQQKSSQAPKLLFHYYDKDFNNEADTPDNFQSRRPNTSFCFLDIRSPGLGDTAMYLCATSGTSGGAADTQYFGPGTRLTVL.

The CDR3 loop is CASSPNRSPNYGYTF. The CDR3 DNA is TGTGCCAGCAGCCCAAACCGGAGCCCTAACTATGGCTACACCTTC. This sequence joins TRBV3-1 (or the pseudogene TRBV3-2) and TRBJ1-2; D gene uncertain. The CDR3 has 15 residues. Germline CDR1 is LGHDT and CDR2 is YNNKEL (reference sequence). V was clipped by 4 bases and J by 0 bases, with 12 bases between them.

V usage is TRBV6-4 and J usage is TRBJ2-3; 12 bases agree with TRBD2. This CDR3 contains 16 residues. Trimming removed 0 bases from V and 6 bases from J; junction bases left unmatched: 4. The germline V gene has CDR1 MRHNA and CDR2 SNTAGT. The CDR3 protein is CASSDSSSGGADTQYF. CDR3 sequence (DNA): TGTGCCAGCAGTGACTCGTCTAGCGGGGGGGCCGATACGCAGTATTTT.

This rearrangement joins TRBV9 to TRBJ1-3; D is ambiguous. The CDR3 totals 15 residues. Trimming took off 4 bases at V and 3 bases at J, with 14 bases between the two ends. CDR1 and CDR2 (germline): SGDLS, YYNGEE. The CDR3 spells CASSPDPGGGNTIYF. CDR3 nucleotides: TGTGCCAGCAGCCCCGACCCCGGAGGTGGAAACACCATATATTTT. Variable domain in full (rest from reference TRBV9 and TRBJ1-3): DSGVTQTPKHLITATGQRVTLRCSPRSGDLSVYWYQQSLDQGLQFLIQYYNGEERAKGNILERFSAQQFPDLHSELNLSSLELGDSALYFCASSPDPGGGNTIYFGEGSWLTVV.

This clone was counted a few times. The chain recombines TRBV12-5 with TRBJ2-7, with 9 bases that match TRBD1. The CDR3 is made up of 14 amino acids. Germline V gene sequence: CDR1 LGHNT, CDR2 FRNRAP. V lost 0 bases to trimming and J lost 7 bases; unmatched junction nucleotides: 4. CDR3 protein: CASGLVQGAREQYF. In DNA form, the CDR3 reads TGTGCTAGTGGTTTGGTACAGGGGGCGCGGGAGCAGTACTTC.

The chain recombines TRBV9 with TRBJ2-7; a possible D gene is TRBD2 (6 bases). Germline values: CDR1 SGDLS, CDR2 YYNGEE. The CDR3 length is 15 residues. V was clipped by 2 bases and J by 2 bases, with 14 bases between them. CDR3 DNA sequence: TGTGCCAGCAGCGTCTCTGGCGGGGTGACCTACGAGCAGTACTTC. This sequence encodes CASSVSGGVTYEQYF.

The chain carries TRBV5-1 and TRBJ2-7; 10 positions agree with TRBD1. V shed 4 bases and J 7 bases; nucleotides not matched to a gene: 8. CDR3 length: 14 residues. Germline values: CDR1 SGHRS, CDR2 YFSETQ. CDR3 nucleotide sequence: TGCGCCAGCAGCATGAGACAGGGGGCAATGGAGCAGTACTTC. As protein: CASSMRQGAMEQYF.

This clone has only one observation. Other DNA sequences in this sample translate to the same CDR3. The J gene is TRBJ2-5, the V gene TRBV3-1 (or the pseudogene TRBV3-2); D perhaps matches TRBD2 (6 bases). From germline, CDR1 is LGHDT and CDR2 YNNKEL (reference sequence). The CDR3 loop spans 14 amino acids. The ends were cut back, 9 bases at V and 2 bases at J, with 16 bases in the middle. CDR3 amino acids: CASSSGLLQETQYF. The CDR3 bases are TGTGCCAGTTCCTCGGGACTCTTACAAGAGACCCAGTACTTC.

The chain combines TRBV4-1 with TRBJ1-5; 9 nucleotides match TRBD1. Per the germline V gene, CDR1 is MGHRA and CDR2 is YSYEKL. J was trimmed by 4 bases and V by 3 bases; bases with no gene match: 1. The CDR3 spans 14 residues. The CDR3 here is CASSHDRGNQPQHF. CDR3 nucleotides: TGCGCCAGCAGCCATGACAGGGGGAATCAGCCCCAGCATTTT.

The gene calls are TRBV15 and TRBJ2-7; D might be TRBD2 (5 bases). CDR1 is LNHNV, CDR2 YYDKDF, per germline (reference sequence). CDR3 size: 16 residues. V was clipped by 1 base and J by 3 bases, with 16 bases between them. CDR3 nucleotide sequence: TGTGCCACCAGCAGAGGTCTCGGGATGGCCCTCTACGAGCAGTACTTC. Protein product: CATSRGLGMALYEQYF.

The chain carries TRBV19 and TRBJ1-4; D unresolved. This CDR3 region has 14 residues. Trimming left V 3 bases short and J 8 bases short, with 13 bases between. Germline assignment: CDR1 LNHDA and CDR2 SQIVND (reference sequence). The CDR3 nucleotides are TGTGCCAGTAGTATGCGCAGTGGAGGGGAAAAACTGTTTTTT. Its translation: CASSMRSGGEKLFF.

The gene calls are TRBV5-1 and TRBJ1-1; the match to TRBD1 covers 9 bases. In germline, CDR1 is SGHRS, CDR2 YFSETQ. The CDR3 covers 15 residues. V lost 0 bases, J lost 5 bases, and 5 bases stayed unmatched. The CDR3 bases are TGCGCCAGCAGCTTGGGACAGGGGGGTTGGACTGAAGCTTTCTTT. Encoded protein: CASSLGQGGWTEAFF.

The rearrangement links TRBV10-3 to TRBJ1-1; TRBD1 is a possible D gene (5 bases). The CDR3 extends over 16 amino acids. Trimming took 4 bases from V and 4 from J, leaving 19 bases between them. CDR1 is ENHRY and CDR2 is SYGVKD in the germline V gene. CDR3: CAISGNSRDGSTEAFF. In nucleotides, the CDR3 is TGTGCCATCAGTGGAAACTCCAGGGATGGAAGCACTGAAGCTTTCTTT.

The chain combines TRBV29-1 with TRBJ2-3; 8 positions agree with TRBD2. The CDR3 totals 16 residues. V gave up 0 bases and J gave up 3 bases; unmatched junction bases: 8. Germline V CDR1 and CDR2: SQVTM, ANQGSEA. The CDR3 DNA reads TGCAGCGTTGAAGATCGTAAGCGGGGGCCGACAGATACGCAGTATTTT. Protein: CSVEDRKRGPTDTQYF.